The source of this TCR beta chain is a study of siplizumab effects on memory and regulatory T cells. Every sample had some 100,000 of its TCR templates assayed. Assay used: immunoSEQ multiplex PCR; TCRdb lists only in-frame clones, some missing. The sample lists around 86,000 clones; 85% to 95% were seen once. As for this clone: Its cognate antigen is unknown.

V lost 0 bases to trimming and J lost 5 bases, with 13 bases between them. Germline V gene data show CDR1 as SGHRS and CDR2 as YFSETQ. CDR3 length: 15 residues. General study points: No functional test confirmed suppression by proliferating siplizumab-culture Tregs.

Material for sequencing was non-Treg CD4+ T cells sorted from blood. The TCR was taken from a human donor in good health. This rearrangement joins TRBV5-1 to TRBJ2-3; no reliable D call. The CDR3 region is CASSLGEARGDTQYF. The CDR3 coding sequence is TGCGCCAGCAGCTTGGGGGAAGCCCGCGGAGATACGCAGTATTTT.